Sequencing of this T cell receptor (beta chain) was carried out in a study of cytomegalovirus exposure and HLA in healthy donors. J gave up 4 bases and V 0 bases, and 6 bases lay outside the gene matches. The CDR3 consists of 17 residues. CDR1 and CDR2 from the germline V gene are SGDLS and YYNGEE. The approximately 120-subject validation cohort, separate from the approximately 640-subject first cohort, included the donors. Data came from immunoSEQ multiplex PCR; TCRdb stores just in-frame clones and leaves some out. The sample yields roughly 300,000 clones, roughly 90% seen once. This receptor was obtained from a woman aged 25-40 years in good health and CMV-seropositive. The V call is TRBV9, the J call TRBJ2-1; 11 bases agree with TRBD2. Sequenced sample: PBMCs. The CDR3 DNA reads TGTGCCAGCAGCGTAGATAGCGGGAGGGCCCCTTACAATGAGCAGTTCTTC. This gives the protein CASSVDSGRAPYNEQFF.